The rows below give T cell receptor beta chains drawn from one sample of a study of PD-1 blockade in classical Hodgkin lymphoma. Some clones are missing from TCRdb's copy, which holds only in-frame ones; the method was immunoSEQ multiplex PCR. The table lists around 23,000 clones, 88% of them singletons. The sample in question was peripheral blood mononuclear cells (PBMCs), obtained before the fourth cycle of nivolumab. These TCRs come from a human donor with classical Hodgkin lymphoma. CDR3s include the opening cysteine and the closing phenylalanine or tryptophan. The D gene is left open where the match is weak. The size field is filled for only some rows; it gives once, few, many or a size class.

v_call,d_call,clone_size,j_call,cdr3_aa,cdr3_nt
TRBV2,-,-,TRBJ1-6,CASSGRRDSSPLHF,TGTGCCAGCAGTGGGCGGAGGGATAGTTCACCCCTCCACTTT
TRBV6-5,TRBD1,-,TRBJ1-5,CASSYGLTGGSQPQHF,TGTGCCAGCAGTTACGGTCTGACAGGGGGCTCTCAGCCCCAGCATTTT
TRBV7-2,TRBD2,once,TRBJ2-7,CASSFTSGSYEQYF,TGTGCCAGCAGCTTCACTAGCGGGAGTTACGAGCAGTACTTC
TRBV5-1,-,-,TRBJ1-4,CASSLVAGLNEKLFF,TGCGCCAGCAGCTTGGTTGCAGGGCTAAATGAAAAACTGTTTTTT
TRBV5-6,-,-,TRBJ2-7,CASFGGPSYEQYF,TGTGCCAGCTTCGGTGGACCCTCCTACGAGCAGTACTTC
TRBV7-2,-,-,TRBJ2-1,CASSRLAYEQFF,TGTGCCAGCAGCCGCCTAGCGTATGAGCAGTTCTTC
TRBV29-1,TRBD1,-,TRBJ1-6,CSVAATGGNSPLHF,TGCAGCGTGGCGGCGACAGGGGGGAATTCACCCCTCCACTTT
TRBV7-9,-,-,TRBJ2-3,CASSLALGVQGDTQYF,TGTGCCAGCAGCTTAGCGCTGGGGGTCCAAGGAGATACGCAGTATTTT
TRBV29-1,TRBD1,few,TRBJ1-4,CSALGQGVEKLFF,TGCAGCGCCTTGGGACAGGGTGTTGAAAAACTGTTTTTT
TRBV7-7,-,-,TRBJ1-5,CASSLGGLVNQPQHF,TGTGCCAGCAGCTTAGGGGGACTCGTCAATCAGCCCCAGCATTTT
TRBV29-1,-,-,TRBJ1-2,CSVELGDSGYTF,TGCAGCGTTGAACTCGGGGATAGTGGCTACACCTTC
TRBV6-5,-,once,TRBJ2-5,CASSYTGLETQYF,TGTGCCAGCAGTTACACAGGGTTAGAGACCCAGTACTTC
TRBV15,TRBD1,-,TRBJ2-7,CATSSGDSHNYEQYF,TGTGCCACCAGCTCTGGGGACAGTCACAACTACGAGCAGTACTTC
TRBV5-5,-,-,TRBJ2-7,CASSLGTHSYEQYF,TGTGCCAGCAGCTTGGGCACCCATAGCTACGAGCAGTACTTC
TRBV30,-,-,TRBJ1-2,CAWSSKKGPVTGGYTF,TGTGCCTGGAGCTCGAAAAAGGGCCCCGTTACAGGGGGCTACACCTTC
TRBV5-5,-,once,TRBJ2-3,CASSLAPREEADTQYF,TGTGCCAGCAGCTTGGCCCCCAGGGAAGAAGCAGATACGCAGTATTTT
TRBV11-2,-,-,TRBJ1-1,CASSLWGQNTEAFF,TGTGCCAGCAGCTTATGGGGGCAGAACACTGAAGCTTTCTTT
TRBV29-1,TRBD1,-,TRBJ2-1,CSAGTGYNEQFF,TGCAGCGCCGGGACAGGTTACAATGAGCAGTTCTTC
TRBV10-2,-,-,TRBJ1-1,CASTYDSDTEAFF,TGCGCCAGCACTTACGACAGCGACACTGAAGCTTTCTTT
TRBV7-9,-,once,TRBJ1-2,CASSSRPGGYTF,TGTGCCAGCAGCTCCCGACCAGGGGGCTACACCTTC
TRBV6-1,TRBD2,-,TRBJ2-2,CASSEGLAETGELFF,TGTGCCAGCAGCGAGGGACTAGCGGAGACCGGGGAGCTGTTTTTT
TRBV9,-,few,TRBJ1-5,CASSRQEDQPQHF,TGTGCCAGCAGCAGACAGGAGGATCAGCCCCAGCATTTT
TRBV11-3,-,-,TRBJ2-6,CASSLAPSRQSRANVLTF,TGTGCCAGCAGCTTGGCCCCCTCTCGACAAAGTCGGGCCAACGTCCTGACTTTC
TRBV9,TRBD1,once,TRBJ1-2,CASSARQGGYGYTF,TGTGCCAGCAGCGCGAGACAGGGTGGGTATGGCTACACCTTC
TRBV7-9,TRBD2,-,TRBJ2-5,CASSRRTRQETQYF,TGTGCCAGCAGCCGTCGGACTAGACAAGAGACCCAGTACTTC
TRBV5-1,-,-,TRBJ2-1,CASSLGAGIVGNEQFF,TGCGCCAGCAGCTTGGGGGCAGGGATCGTTGGGAATGAGCAGTTCTTC
TRBV11-2,TRBD1,-,TRBJ2-5,CASSTGTGAETQYF,TGTGCCAGCAGTACCGGGACAGGGGCAGAGACCCAGTACTTC
TRBV5-4,TRBD2,-,TRBJ2-7,CASSTGGWEQYF,TGTGCCAGCAGTACGGGAGGGTGGGAGCAGTACTTC
TRBV7-2,TRBD2,once,TRBJ2-7,CASSLVGSSGGEQYF,TGTGCCAGCAGCTTAGTAGGGTCTAGCGGGGGCGAGCAGTACTTC